A selection of T cell receptor beta chains follows, all from one sample in a study of T cells expressing NK-cell markers. TCRdb reprocessed the 5' RACE reads, keeping one entry per CDR3 protein, no DNA. The listing records 150,000 to 200,000 distinct CDR3 sequences. The sample taken for sequencing was blood T cells: a sorted CD56 or NKG2C T cell subset, CD4+ or CD8+ T cells, or bulk PBMC T cells (not recorded which). Receptor source: a woman aged 18 to 69 in good health. Both conserved end residues are part of each CDR3.

v_gene,j_gene,CDR3aa
TRBV5-6,TRBJ2-1,CASSLDIRGYNEQFF
TRBV7-8,TRBJ2-3,CASSLEEAATQYF
TRBV5-1,TRBJ2-5,CASSLGLAGGLLSETQYF
TRBV12-3/TRBV12-4,TRBJ2-1,CASSLSEGNEQFF
TRBV11-2,TRBJ2-1,CASSPRLAGVHNEQFF
TRBV12-3/TRBV12-4,TRBJ2-1,CASSPSGSRDEQFF
TRBV6-1,TRBJ2-5,CASSGTSGSSGTQYF
TRBV7-3,TRBJ2-1,CASSSALAANEQFF
TRBV5-4,TRBJ2-5,CASRFQANQETQYF
TRBV2,TRBJ1-5,CASSELQYSNQPQHF
TRBV3-1,TRBJ2-5,CASSNLGGAGETQYF
TRBV7-9,TRBJ2-3,CASSLGWDRTDTQYF
TRBV5-1,TRBJ1-2,CASRPNSRDSYGYTF
TRBV7-2,TRBJ1-6,CASSRGFTSYNSPLHF
TRBV5-1,TRBJ1-1,CASSFRGRSPEAFF
TRBV5-1,TRBJ1-1,CASSDRVNTEAFF
TRBV12-3/TRBV12-4,TRBJ1-3,CASSSSGQFYLYSGNTIYF
TRBV20-1,TRBJ2-3,CSAIADGRSTDTQYF
TRBV7-3,TRBJ2-2,CASSLNGRANTGELFF
TRBV11-2,TRBJ1-1,CASHWGFVTEAFF
TRBV12-3/TRBV12-4,TRBJ2-2,CASSGAGGTGELFF
TRBV10-3,TRBJ2-7,CAISESSGGSYEQYF
TRBV7-2,TRBJ2-2,CASSLPGRLAPGELFF
TRBV29-1,TRBJ1-2,CSVGWGGAGYGYTF
TRBV12-3/TRBV12-4,TRBJ1-1,CASSFGQGQAFF
TRBV19,TRBJ2-6,CATGAGGANVLTF
TRBV5-1,TRBJ2-1,CASNLQGVGEQFF
TRBV5-4,TRBJ2-1,CASSLPGTSSHNEQFF
TRBV20-1,TRBJ2-3,CSARDDHVGTDTQYF
TRBV6-5,TRBJ1-2,CASSTPGVYGYTF
TRBV24-1,TRBJ2-3,CAIGTSGGSRDTQYF
TRBV12-3/TRBV12-4,TRBJ1-2,CASSLGPGWSGYTF
TRBV5-1,TRBJ1-1,CASSPDRGAEAFF
TRBV15,TRBJ2-3,CATSNPGTFTDTQYF
TRBV5-5,TRBJ2-5,CASSLQTIRDREYF
TRBV12-3/TRBV12-4,TRBJ2-7,CASSRRGTVLRGHEQYF
TRBV24-1,TRBJ1-4,CATSDCPPDRGTNEKLFF
TRBV6-1,TRBJ2-1,CASSPGLAWNEQFF
TRBV30,TRBJ2-5,CAWSPRGQETQYF
TRBV3-1,TRBJ1-6,CASSPIGNSPLHF
TRBV27,TRBJ2-3,CASSLRLFGLAGEADTQYF
TRBV20-1,TRBJ2-7,CSARSPGLGYEQYF
TRBV6-1,TRBJ1-2,CASSEEARGYTF
TRBV12-5,TRBJ2-2,CASGLVNPGTGLGTGELFF
TRBV7-2,TRBJ2-5,CASSARPGGETQYF
TRBV24-1,TRBJ2-2,CATSDSGRGGTGELFF
TRBV7-3,TRBJ2-1,CASSPLGGASYNEQFF
TRBV5-1,TRBJ2-4,CASSLEVAGSKNIQYF
TRBV24-1,TRBJ2-5,CATEPQIGGTQYF
TRBV2,TRBJ2-5,CASYTPQETQYF
TRBV28,TRBJ2-7,CASSFYISGTDF
TRBV20-1,TRBJ2-7,CSLPGIYEQYF
TRBV5-1,TRBJ2-1,CASNQQGTSYNEQFF
TRBV5-1,TRBJ1-5,CASKPGMGGQPQHF
TRBV4-2,TRBJ2-5,CASSQEALQETQYF
TRBV7-6,TRBJ2-1,CASSLATSGGVMGNEQFF
TRBV28,TRBJ2-3,CASSPPTSGYTQYF
TRBV7-3,TRBJ2-7,CASSSPGGRLAGAGEQYF
TRBV10-3,TRBJ1-2,CAIRGAGNYGYTF